This TCR beta chain was sequenced for a study of technical replicates of blood from several donors. Clones were read by immunoSEQ multiplex PCR, and TCRdb kept only the in-frame ones, dropping some. The sample has 80,000 or so clones, 94% seen once; the top ten hold about 0.4%. The TCR sequence derives from a human donor in good health. Material: T cells isolated from PBMCs.

The CDR3 spells CASSLDSGFTDTQYF. CDR3 DNA: TGTGCCAGCAGCTTAGATAGCGGATTCACAGATACGCAGTATTTT. The chain combines TRBV11-2 with TRBJ2-3; a possible D gene is TRBD2 (6 bases). Germline CDR1 and CDR2: SGHAT and FQNNGV. There are 15 residues in the CDR3. V was trimmed by 0 bases and J by 2 bases, leaving 9 bases between them.